This T cell receptor beta chain was captured by sequencing in a study of CD8+CD57+ T cells in acquired aplastic anemia. Findings and caveats of the study: There were fewer than 35 CD8+ CDR3 sequences that occurred in both patients and controls. Controls did not differ significantly from patients in CD8+ Simpson's diversity.

According to the study, genomic DNA was the template for TCR beta VDJ and CDR3 profiling. Each CDR3 protein is one row after TCRdb ran MiXCR on the reads. This table holds around 200,000 distinct CDR3 sequences, around 63% found once. The CDR3 has 18 residues. The germline CDR1 and CDR2 sequences are SEHNR and FQNEAQ (reference sequence). V was pared by 0 bases and J by 4 bases, with 7 bases of the junction left unmatched. For this clonotype: Antigen unknown.

Sequencing was done on patients that had shown CD8+CD57+ cell expansion by flow cytometry. V gene TRBV7-9 combines with J gene TRBJ2-3, with TRBD2 identical over 13 bases. The clonotype comes from a human donor with aplastic anemia. Input material: sorted CD4+, CD8+, or CD8+CD57+ T cells (not recorded which) from PBMCs. The chain's CDR3 is CASSLAGGLAGVADTQYF. CDR3 bases: TGTGCCAGCAGCTTAGCGGGAGGACTAGCGGGAGTAGCAGATACGCAGTATTTT.